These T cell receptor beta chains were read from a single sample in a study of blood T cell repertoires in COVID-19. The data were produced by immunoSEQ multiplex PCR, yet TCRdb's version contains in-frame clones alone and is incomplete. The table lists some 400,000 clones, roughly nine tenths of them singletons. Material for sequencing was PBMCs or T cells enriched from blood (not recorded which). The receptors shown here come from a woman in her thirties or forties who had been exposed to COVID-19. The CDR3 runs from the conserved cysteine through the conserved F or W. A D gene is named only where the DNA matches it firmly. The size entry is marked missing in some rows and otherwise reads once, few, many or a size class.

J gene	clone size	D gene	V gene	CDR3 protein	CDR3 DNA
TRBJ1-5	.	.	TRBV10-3	CAISGGGNQPQHF	TGTGCCATCAGTGGGGGAGGAAATCAGCCCCAGCATTTT
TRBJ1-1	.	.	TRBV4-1	CASSQDRGTGKANTEAFF	TGCGCCAGCAGCCAAGATCGGGGCACAGGGAAGGCGAACACTGAAGCTTTCTTT
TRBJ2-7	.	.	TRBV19	CASSIGPRGVYEQYF	TGTGCCAGTAGTATAGGGCCCAGGGGGGTCTACGAGCAGTACTTC
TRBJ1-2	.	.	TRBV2	CASMTVPYGYTF	TGTGCCAGCATGACTGTCCCCTATGGCTACACCTTC
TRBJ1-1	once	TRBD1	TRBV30	CAWSGAKTGPNTEAFF	TGTGCCTGGAGTGGTGCCAAGACAGGGCCGAACACTGAAGCTTTCTTT
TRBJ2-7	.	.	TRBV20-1	CSASSLADSYEQYF	TGCAGTGCTAGTTCCCTAGCCGACTCCTACGAGCAGTACTTC
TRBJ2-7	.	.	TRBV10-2	CASRDNFYEQYF	TGCGCCAGCAGGGACAACTTCTACGAGCAGTACTTC
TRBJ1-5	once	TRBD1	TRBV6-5	CASRPLDRLNQPQHF	TGTGCCAGCAGGCCCTTGGACAGGTTAAATCAGCCCCAGCATTTT
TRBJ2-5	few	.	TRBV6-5	CASTRLVQETQYF	TGTGCCAGCACCCGACTAGTCCAAGAGACCCAGTACTTC
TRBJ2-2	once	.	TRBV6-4	CASSDSMQFLTGELFF	TGTGCCAGCAGTGACTCGATGCAGTTTCTCACCGGGGAGCTGTTTTTT
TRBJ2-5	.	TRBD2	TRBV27	CASSPGAGGVWRQETQYF	TGTGCCAGCAGTCCAGGGGCGGGAGGAGTTTGGAGGCAAGAGACCCAGTACTTC
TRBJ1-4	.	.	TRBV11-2	CASSLRRHEKLFF	TGTGCCAGCAGCCTACGGAGGCATGAAAAACTGTTTTTT
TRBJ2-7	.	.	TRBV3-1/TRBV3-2	CASSQSRGNLGEQYF	TGTGCCAGCAGCCAGTCCAGGGGTAATCTAGGTGAGCAGTACTTC
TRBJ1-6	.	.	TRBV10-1	CASRSDSYNSPLHF	TGCGCCAGCAGATCGGACAGCTATAATTCACCCCTCCACTTT
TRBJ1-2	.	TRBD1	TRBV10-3	CAISDSGQGAYDYGYTF	TGTGCCATCAGTGATTCCGGACAGGGGGCTTATGACTATGGCTACACCTTC
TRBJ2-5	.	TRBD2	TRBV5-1	CASSLSAGGGQTQYF	TGCGCCAGCAGCTTGTCAGCGGGGGGTGGGCAGACCCAGTACTTC
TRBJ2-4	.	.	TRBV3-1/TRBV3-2	CASSPGPGGLHIQYF	TGTGCCAGCAGCCCGGGACCCGGAGGGTTGCACATTCAGTACTTC
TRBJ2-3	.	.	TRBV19	CASSIRRTYSTDTQYF	TGTGCCAGTAGTATAAGGAGGACCTATAGCACAGATACGCAGTATTTT